One sample yielded the 31 T cell receptor beta chains listed below, sequenced in a study of T-cell reconstitution after alpha-beta-depleted transplantation in children. The authors prepared the TCRbeta library with unique molecular identifiers. TCRdb independently ran MiXCR on the PCR reads; one entry per CDR3 protein. The sample has about 300,000 distinct CDR3 sequences, around 10% seen once. The sequenced sample was PBMCs, obtained before TCRalphabeta/CD19-depleted stem cell transplant. These receptor sequences come from a boy under two years old with acute myeloid leukemia, due to receive a stem cell transplant.

This clonotype was counted ten times or more. V and J are TRBV12-3 or TRBV12-4 and TRBJ1-1, with 10 positions matching TRBD1. The V segment lost 10 bases and the J segment 4 bases; nucleotides outside the gene matches: 9. This CDR3 comprises 14 residues. CDR3: CATTPGTGATEAFF. The CDR3, as DNA: TGTGCCACCACCCCCGGGACAGGGGCCACTGAAGCTTTCTTT.

This clonotype came up a few times. J is TRBJ2-1 and V is TRBV12-3 or TRBV12-4; D gene unclear. V lost 5 bases to trimming and J lost 9 bases, with 14 bases between them. This CDR3 region has 13 residues. The CDR3 sequence: CASSAETGGEQFF. The CDR3 nucleotides read TGTGCCAGCAGTGCGGAGACGGGCGGTGAGCAGTTCTTC.

This clonotype was seen many times. The CDR3 loop reads CASSPRGGGADTQYF. The CDR3, as DNA: TGCGCCAGCAGCCCCCGGGGCGGGGGGGCAGATACGCAGTATTTT. The chain uses TRBV5-1 and TRBJ2-3; 9 positions agree with TRBD2. J lost 4 bases, V lost 4 bases, and 7 bases had no gene match. Germline-derived CDR1 and CDR2 are SGHRS and YFSETQ. This CDR3 is 15 amino acids long.

This clonotype occurred a few times. The chain combines TRBV4-2 with TRBJ2-7; D not certain. V was trimmed by 0 bases and J by 1 base, leaving 16 bases between them. The CDR3 contains 17 residues. CDR1 LGHNA and CDR2 YNFKEQ come from the germline V gene. CDR3 loop: CASSQDSRDWPSYEQYF. CDR3 sequence (DNA): TGTGCCAGCAGCCAAGATTCCCGCGACTGGCCTTCCTACGAGCAGTACTTC.

This clonotype turned up a few times. The chain carries TRBV7-2 and TRBJ2-6; no reliable D call. The CDR3 has 15 amino acids. V was clipped by 2 bases and J by 0 bases, with 5 bases between them. The germline CDR1 and CDR2 sequences are SGHTA and FQGNSA. The CDR3 coding sequence is TGTGCCAGCAGCTTACACCGCTCTGGGGCCAACGTCCTGACTTTC. Translation gives CASSLHRSGANVLTF.

This clonotype was counted between two and nine times. The V gene is TRBV2, the J gene TRBJ2-2; D perhaps matches TRBD1 (6 bases). This CDR3 spans 16 amino acids. Germline V gene data show CDR1 as SNHLY and CDR2 as FYNNEI. Trimming left V 0 bases short and J 4 bases short, with 12 bases between. The CDR3 loop is CASSEAQRGSTGELFF. CDR3 sequence (DNA): TGTGCCAGCAGTGAAGCGCAAAGGGGGAGCACCGGGGAGCTGTTTTTT.

This clonotype was recorded many times. V usage is TRBV2 and J usage is TRBJ2-7, with 9 bases that match TRBD2. With V trimmed by 6 bases and J by 5 bases, 8 bases remained unmatched. This CDR3 has 14 residues. Per the germline V gene, CDR1 is SNHLY and CDR2 is FYNNEI. CDR3 nucleotide sequence: TGTGCCAGCAGGTTGCGGGGGGGCCGCGACGAGCAGTACTTC. It is translated as CASRLRGGRDEQYF.

As to this clonotype: A much larger clone differs from this one at a single base, so this may be a read error. CDR3 amino acids: CASSPNIDYGYIF. The CDR3, as DNA: TGCGCCAGCAGCCCGAACATCGATTATGGCTACATCTTC. The chain links TRBV5-1 to TRBJ1-2; D remains unclear. The CDR3 consists of 13 residues. Germline CDR1 reads SGHRS; CDR2 reads YFSETQ.

Worth noting for this clonotype: This may be a read error, as it is one base from a much larger clone. The J gene is TRBJ2-1, the V gene TRBV7-9; D possibly corresponds to TRBD1 (5 bases). The germline V gene encodes CDR1 SEHNR and CDR2 FQNEAQ (reference sequence). This CDR3 has 11 amino acids. This CDR3 reads CASSLRGGIWF. CDR3 coding DNA: TGTGCCAGCAGCTTAAGGGGTGGAATATGGTTC.

In its sample, this clonotype was seen a few times. The chain uses TRBV6-6 and TRBJ2-2, with D uncertain. CDR1 and CDR2 (germline): MNHNY, SVGAGI (reference sequence). Trimming left V 8 bases short and J 4 bases short, with 11 bases between. The CDR3 spans 13 residues. DNA of the CDR3: TGTGCCAGCGAATTCCATTTCACCGGGGAGCTGTTTTTT. This translates into CASEFHFTGELFF.

This clonotype was seen ten or more times. The V gene is TRBV12-3 or TRBV12-4, the J gene TRBJ2-7; no clear D. The V gene lost 7 bases and the J gene lost 0 bases, with 10 bases spanning the gap. CDR3 size: 13 residues. CDR3 DNA sequence: TGTGCCAGCATGGATCGTAGCTCCTACGAGCAGTACTTC. This encodes CASMDRSSYEQYF.

This clonotype was seen many times. The chain is built from TRBV14 and TRBJ2-1; D perhaps matches TRBD2 (5 bases). The ends were cut back, 1 base at V and 4 bases at J, with 8 bases in the middle. The CDR3 spans 14 residues. In germline, CDR1 is SGHDN, CDR2 FVKESK. The CDR3 sequence: CASSQGGGYNEQFF. The CDR3, as DNA: TGTGCCAGCAGCCAAGGAGGCGGGTACAATGAGCAGTTCTTC.

Many counts were recorded for this clonotype. The J gene is TRBJ1-5, the V gene TRBV7-9, with 9 bases fitting TRBD1. J gave up 10 bases and V 2 bases, and 6 bases lay outside the gene matches. Per germline, CDR1 SEHNR and CDR2 FQNEAQ (reference sequence). The CDR3 spans 14 residues. The CDR3 nucleotides are TGTGCCAGCAGCTTATCGGGACAGGGAAATCCCCAGCATTTT. Translated: CASSLSGQGNPQHF.

This clonotype has more than one count but fewer than ten. The CDR3 sequence is CASSQTRLAGEAQYF. The DNA for the CDR3 is TGTGCCAGCAGCCAAACTCGACTAGCGGGTGAAGCCCAGTACTTC. The chain combines TRBV14 with TRBJ2-5; 10 bases are a match to TRBD2. V was pared by 2 bases and J by 9 bases, with 9 bases of the junction left unmatched. The V gene's germline CDR1 is SGHDN and CDR2 FVKESK. The CDR3 spans 15 residues.

This clonotype was counted only a few times. The chain has TRBV4-2 and TRBJ1-2; possible D gene TRBD1, 5 bases. The CDR3 is made up of 16 amino acids. Germline-derived CDR1 and CDR2 are LGHNA and YNFKEQ. Trimming took off 0 bases at V and 7 bases at J, with 18 bases between the two ends. CDR3 in amino acids: CASSQELPSGITGYTF. In nucleotides, the CDR3 is TGTGCCAGCAGCCAAGAACTCCCGTCAGGGATAACTGGCTACACCTTC.

J is TRBJ2-7 and V is TRBV13; tentatively, D is TRBD2 (5 bases). The CDR3 totals 14 residues. Trimming removed 2 bases at V and 2 bases at J, with 10 bases between. Germline assignment: CDR1 PRHDT and CDR2 FYEKMQ (reference sequence). The CDR3 region is CASSLRLAPYEQYF. CDR3 sequence (DNA): TGTGCCAGCAGCTTACGGCTAGCCCCCTACGAGCAGTACTTC.

V usage is TRBV28 and J usage is TRBJ2-3; the D call may be TRBD1 or TRBD2 (5 bases each). Trimming removed 5 bases at V and 4 bases at J, with 16 bases between. The CDR3 is made up of 15 amino acids. Germline CDR1 and CDR2: MDHEN and SYDVKM. The CDR3 region has the DNA TGTGCCAGCAGTCTCCGGGACCGAATTCCAGATACGCAGTATTTT. Translating it yields CASSLRDRIPDTQYF. The full variable domain, rest sourced from reference TRBV28 and TRBJ2-3, is DVKVTQSSRYLVKRTGEKVFLECVQDMDHENMFWYRQDPGLGLRLIYFSYDVKMKEKGDIPEGYSVSREKKERFSLILESASTNQTSMYLCASSLRDRIPDTQYFGPGTRLTVL.

This clonotype was counted ten times or more. The chain carries TRBV20-1 and TRBJ2-1; D possibly corresponds to TRBD2 (6 bases). The V and J ends lost 3 bases and 12 bases respectively, with 12 bases between them. Germline V lookup: CDR1 DFQATT, CDR2 SNEGSKA (reference sequence). This CDR3 is 11 amino acids long. CDR3 region: CSASRRAWQFF. CDR3 bases: TGCAGTGCTAGTAGGAGGGCCTGGCAGTTCTTC.

This clonotype was found many times. J is TRBJ2-5 and V is TRBV6-5; 7 positions match TRBD1. The CDR3 spans 15 residues. V was pared by 1 base and J by 6 bases, with 8 bases of the junction left unmatched. Germline V CDR1 and CDR2: MNHEY, SVGAGI. The CDR3 sequence is CASSYLVGGKKTQYF. Written as DNA, the CDR3 is TGTGCCAGCAGTTACTTGGTAGGGGGCAAAAAGACCCAGTACTTC.

This clonotype came up many times. The V gene is TRBV29-1, the J gene TRBJ2-7; 7 bases are shared with TRBD2. The germline V gene has CDR1 SQVTM and CDR2 ANQGSEA. With 1 base clipped from V and 0 bases from J, the junction kept 6 bases outside the gene matches. The CDR3 sequence is 15 residues long. The CDR3 DNA reads as TGCAGCGTTGAAGTGGAGCGGGGCCTCTCCTACGAGCAGTACTTC. The encoded protein is CSVEVERGLSYEQYF.

This clonotype was counted many times. The rearrangement links TRBV6-1 to TRBJ2-3; TRBD2 aligns across 7 bases. Germline lookup yields CDR1 MNHNS and CDR2 SASEGT. V was clipped by 5 bases and J by 2 bases; unmatched bases: 13. This CDR3 has 17 amino acids. The CDR3, as DNA: TGTGCCAGCAGTCAAGATGTGGGGACTATCCTCACAGATACGCAGTATTTT. Protein sequence: CASSQDVGTILTDTQYF.

This clonotype has a count of ten or more. This chain links TRBV6-4 with TRBJ1-1; the D gene is possibly TRBD1 (5 bases). Trimming shortened V by 4 bases and J by 11 bases, and 26 bases separated the two germline ends. This CDR3 region has 16 residues. Per germline, CDR1 MRHNA and CDR2 SNTAGT. The CDR3, as DNA: TGTGCCAGCAGTGCCCAGGGAGCGGGTGCTATGAGCGAGGCTTTCTTT. As protein: CASSAQGAGAMSEAFF.

This clonotype was counted many times. This chain connects TRBV28 to TRBJ2-5; TRBD2 matches 11 bases. The junction had 0 bases not matched to a gene; V was cut back by 0 bases and J by 3 bases. Germline V gene data show CDR1 as MDHEN and CDR2 as SYDVKM. The CDR3 totals 15 residues. CDR3 in amino acids: CASSLWTSGKETQYF. CDR3 bases: TGTGCCAGCAGTTTATGGACTAGCGGGAAAGAGACCCAGTACTTC.

A few counts support this clonotype. The chain combines TRBV3-1 with TRBJ1-3; no definite D call. V lost 1 base to trimming and J lost 3 bases, with 13 bases between them. The CDR3 loop spans 16 amino acids. Germline V lookup: CDR1 LGHDT, CDR2 YNNKEL (reference sequence). CDR3: CASSQGSRVGGNTIYF. CDR3 nucleotide sequence: TGTGCCAGCAGCCAAGGGAGCCGGGTGGGTGGAAACACCATATATTTT.

This clonotype was counted ten times or more. The CDR3: CATSDGEEQYF. The CDR3 DNA is TGTGCCACCAGTGATGGGGAGGAGCAGTACTTC. The chain links TRBV24-1 to TRBJ2-7; tentatively, D is TRBD2 (5 bases). V was pared by 3 bases and J by 7 bases, with 6 bases between. The CDR3 runs to 11 residues. In germline, CDR1 is KGHDR, CDR2 SFDVKD.

The table lists this clonotype with many counts. CDR3 in DNA: TGTGCCAGCAGTCGTAGTGCCAAACTGTTTTTT. This encodes CASSRSAKLFF. The chain links TRBV7-9 to TRBJ1-4; D remains unclear. The V end lost 6 bases, the J end lost 11 bases, and 10 bases lay between the germline ends. Germline V lookup: CDR1 SEHNR, CDR2 FQNEAQ (reference sequence). The CDR3 spans 11 residues.

This clonotype was seen many times. The CDR3 reads CASSYVLAGGRNEQFF. CDR3 nucleotides: TGTGCCAGCAGTTACGTCTTAGCGGGGGGGAGGAATGAGCAGTTCTTC. The rearrangement links TRBV6-2 or TRBV6-3 to TRBJ2-1, with 11 nucleotides matching TRBD2. CDR1 is MNHEY, CDR2 SVGEGT, per germline. This CDR3 spans 16 amino acids. The V segment lost 2 bases and the J segment 7 bases; nucleotides outside the gene matches: 7.

The table lists this clonotype with many counts. The rearrangement links TRBV29-1 to TRBJ2-7, with D perhaps TRBD1 or TRBD2 (5 bases each). The CDR3 runs to 12 residues. The germline V gene encodes CDR1 SQVTM and CDR2 ANQGSEA. The V and J ends lost 3 bases and 5 bases respectively, with 11 bases between them. CDR3: CSVDHGADEQYF. The DNA for the CDR3 is TGCAGCGTTGACCACGGGGCCGACGAGCAGTACTTC.

This clonotype showed up many times. The rearrangement uses TRBV28 and TRBJ1-4; no clear D. Germline lookup yields CDR1 MDHEN and CDR2 SYDVKM. V was trimmed by 4 bases and J by 4 bases, leaving 7 bases between them. The CDR3 contains 13 residues. This CDR3 is CASSSRNNEKLFF. The CDR3 bases are TGTGCCAGCAGTTCACGGAATAATGAAAAACTGTTTTTT.

This clonotype was found many times. The chain is built from TRBV21-1 and TRBJ2-3; TRBD1 is the table's D call and was not checked against the DNA. TRBV21-1 is marked as a pseudogene. This CDR3 contains 18 residues. The CDR3 DNA reads as TGTGCCAGCAGTCAAACCGCCGGGGGGGACAGGGGTACAGATACGCAGTATTTT. Protein sequence: CASSQTAGGDRGTDTQYF.

This clonotype has ten or more counts. This rearrangement joins TRBV7-3 to TRBJ2-1, with 8 bases aligning to TRBD2. The CDR3 length is 15 residues. The V segment lost 5 bases and the J segment 2 bases; nucleotides outside the gene matches: 5. Per the germline V gene, CDR1 is SGHTA and CDR2 is FQGTGA. The CDR3 DNA sequence: TGTGCCAGCAGCCTTAGGGGACTAGCCTACAATGAGCAGTTCTTC. Protein sequence: CASSLRGLAYNEQFF.